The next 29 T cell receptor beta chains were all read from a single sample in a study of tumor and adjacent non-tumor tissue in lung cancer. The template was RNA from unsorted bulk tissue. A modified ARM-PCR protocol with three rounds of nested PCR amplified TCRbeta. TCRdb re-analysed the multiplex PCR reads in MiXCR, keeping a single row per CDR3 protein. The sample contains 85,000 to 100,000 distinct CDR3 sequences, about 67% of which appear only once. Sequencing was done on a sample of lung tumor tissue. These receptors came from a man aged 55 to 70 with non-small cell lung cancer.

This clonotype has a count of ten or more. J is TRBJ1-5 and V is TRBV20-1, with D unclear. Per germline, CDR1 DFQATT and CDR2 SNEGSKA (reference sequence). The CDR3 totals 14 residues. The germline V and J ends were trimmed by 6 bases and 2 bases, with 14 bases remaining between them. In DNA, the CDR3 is TGCAGTGCAAGGACGGACCGAGGCAATCAGCCCCAGCATTTT. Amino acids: CSARTDRGNQPQHF.

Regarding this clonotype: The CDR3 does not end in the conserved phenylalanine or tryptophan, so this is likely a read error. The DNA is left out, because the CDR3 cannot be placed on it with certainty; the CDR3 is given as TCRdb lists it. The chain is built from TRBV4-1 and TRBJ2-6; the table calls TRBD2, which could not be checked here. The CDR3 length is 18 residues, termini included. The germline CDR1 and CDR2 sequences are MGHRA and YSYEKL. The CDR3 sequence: CASSPLAGEHSGASVPTL.

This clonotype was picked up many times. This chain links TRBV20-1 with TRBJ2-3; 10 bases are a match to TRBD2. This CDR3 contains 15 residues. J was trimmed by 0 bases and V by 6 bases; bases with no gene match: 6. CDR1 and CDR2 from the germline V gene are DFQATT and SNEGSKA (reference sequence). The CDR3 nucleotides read TGCAGTGCCATTAGGACTAGCGGAAGCACAGATACGCAGTATTTT. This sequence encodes CSAIRTSGSTDTQYF.

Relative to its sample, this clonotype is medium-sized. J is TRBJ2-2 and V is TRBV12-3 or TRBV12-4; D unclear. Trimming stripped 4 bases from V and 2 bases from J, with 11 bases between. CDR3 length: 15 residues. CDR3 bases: TGTGCCAGCAGTTCCTGGACGGTTAACACCGGGGAGCTGTTTTTT. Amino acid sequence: CASSSWTVNTGELFF.

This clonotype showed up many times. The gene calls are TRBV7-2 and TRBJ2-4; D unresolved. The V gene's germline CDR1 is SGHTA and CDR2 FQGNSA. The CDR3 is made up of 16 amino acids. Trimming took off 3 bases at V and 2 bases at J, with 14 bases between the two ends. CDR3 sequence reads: CASSFILTGTKNIQYF. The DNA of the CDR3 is TGTGCCAGCAGCTTCATTCTTACGGGTACCAAAAACATTCAGTACTTC. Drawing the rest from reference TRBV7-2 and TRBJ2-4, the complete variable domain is GAGVSQSPSNKVTEKGKDVELRCDPISGHTALYWYRQSLGQGLEFLIYFQGNSAPDKSGLPSDRFSAERTGGSVSTLTIQRTQQEDSAVYLCASSFILTGTKNIQYFGAGTRLSVL.

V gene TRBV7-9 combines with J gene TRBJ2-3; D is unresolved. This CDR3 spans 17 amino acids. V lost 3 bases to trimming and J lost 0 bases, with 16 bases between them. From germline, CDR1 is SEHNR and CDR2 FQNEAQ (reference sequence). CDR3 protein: CASSFPSGKDSTDTQYF. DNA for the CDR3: TGTGCCAGCAGCTTCCCTAGTGGGAAAGATAGCACAGATACGCAGTATTTT.

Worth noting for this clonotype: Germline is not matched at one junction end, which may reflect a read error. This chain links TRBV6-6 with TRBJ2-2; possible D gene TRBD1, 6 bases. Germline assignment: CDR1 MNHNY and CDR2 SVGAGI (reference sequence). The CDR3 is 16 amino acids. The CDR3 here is CVSSKNRDTNTGELSF. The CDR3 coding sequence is TGTGTCAGCAGTAAAAACCGGGACACGAACACCGGGGAGCTGTCTTTT.

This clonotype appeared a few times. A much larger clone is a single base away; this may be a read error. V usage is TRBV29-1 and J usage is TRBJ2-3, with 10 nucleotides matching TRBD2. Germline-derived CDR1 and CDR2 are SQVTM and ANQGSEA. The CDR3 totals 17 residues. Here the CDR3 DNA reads TGCAGCGTTGATGGTACTAGCGGGGATGCTAGCACAGATACGCAGTGTTTT. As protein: CSVDGTSGDASTDTQCF.

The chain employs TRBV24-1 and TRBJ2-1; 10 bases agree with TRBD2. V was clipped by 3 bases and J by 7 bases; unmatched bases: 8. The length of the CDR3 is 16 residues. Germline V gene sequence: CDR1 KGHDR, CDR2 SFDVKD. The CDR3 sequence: CATSDPEAGGRNEQFF. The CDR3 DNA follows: TGTGCCACCAGTGATCCGGAAGCGGGAGGGAGGAATGAGCAGTTCTTC.

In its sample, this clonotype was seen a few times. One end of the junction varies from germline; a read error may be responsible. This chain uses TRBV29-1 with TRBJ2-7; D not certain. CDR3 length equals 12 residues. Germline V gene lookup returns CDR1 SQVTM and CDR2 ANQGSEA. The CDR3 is CSVATEPYEQHF. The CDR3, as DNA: TGCAGCGTTGCTACAGAGCCCTATGAACAGCACTTC.

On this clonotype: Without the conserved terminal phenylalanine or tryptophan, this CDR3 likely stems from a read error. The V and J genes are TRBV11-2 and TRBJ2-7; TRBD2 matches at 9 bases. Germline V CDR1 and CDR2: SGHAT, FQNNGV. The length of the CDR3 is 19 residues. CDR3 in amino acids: CANSLDFLAGQKWDVEQYL. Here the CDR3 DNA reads TGTGCCAACAGCTTAGATTTTCTAGCGGGACAAAAATGGGACGTCGAGCAGTACTTG.

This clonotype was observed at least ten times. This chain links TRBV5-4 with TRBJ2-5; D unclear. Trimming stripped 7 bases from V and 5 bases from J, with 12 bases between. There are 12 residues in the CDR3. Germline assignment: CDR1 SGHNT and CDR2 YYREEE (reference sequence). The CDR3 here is CASGGPGETQYF. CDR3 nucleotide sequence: TGTGCCAGCGGCGGCCCCGGGGAGACCCAGTACTTC.

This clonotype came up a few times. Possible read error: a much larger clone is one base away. The CDR3 bases are TGTGCCAGCAGTTTCGGGCAGGGCTACGAGCAGGACTTC. Its translation: CASSFGQGYEQDF. This chain uses TRBV12-3 or TRBV12-4 with TRBJ2-7, with a weak D call TRBD1 (5 bases). The CDR3 has 13 amino acids.

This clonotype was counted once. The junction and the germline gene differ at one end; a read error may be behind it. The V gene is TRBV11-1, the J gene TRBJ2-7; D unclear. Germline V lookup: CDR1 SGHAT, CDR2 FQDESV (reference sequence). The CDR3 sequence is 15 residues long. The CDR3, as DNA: TGTGCCTGCAGCACCGCGGTACATGGGCGTTACGAGCAGTACTTC. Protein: CACSTAVHGRYEQYF.

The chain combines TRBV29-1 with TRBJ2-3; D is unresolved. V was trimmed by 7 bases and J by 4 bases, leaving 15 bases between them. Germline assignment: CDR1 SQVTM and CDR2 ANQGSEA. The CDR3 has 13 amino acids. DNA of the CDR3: TGCAGCGCACAAACTTGGGCAGCAGATACGCAGTATTTT. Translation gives CSAQTWAADTQYF.

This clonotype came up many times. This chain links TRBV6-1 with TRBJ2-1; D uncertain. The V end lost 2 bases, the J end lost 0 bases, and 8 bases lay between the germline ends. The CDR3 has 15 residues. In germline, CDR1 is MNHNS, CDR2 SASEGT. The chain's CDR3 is CASSEQAHSYNEQFF. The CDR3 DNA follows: TGTGCCAGCAGTGAACAGGCCCACTCCTACAATGAGCAGTTCTTC.

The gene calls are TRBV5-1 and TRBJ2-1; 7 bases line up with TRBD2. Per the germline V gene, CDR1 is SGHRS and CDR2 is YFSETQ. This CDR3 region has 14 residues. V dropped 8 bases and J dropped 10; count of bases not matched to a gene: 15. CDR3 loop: CASNSSGGREEQFF. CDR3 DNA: TGCGCCAGTAACTCTAGCGGAGGGAGGGAGGAGCAGTTCTTC.

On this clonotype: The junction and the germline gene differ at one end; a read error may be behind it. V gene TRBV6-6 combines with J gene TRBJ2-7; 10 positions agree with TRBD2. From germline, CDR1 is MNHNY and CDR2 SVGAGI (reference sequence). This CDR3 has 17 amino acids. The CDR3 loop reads CASSYLVVAGGPYERYF. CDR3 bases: TGTGCCAGCAGTTACTTAGTGGTAGCGGGAGGCCCCTACGAGCGGTACTTC.

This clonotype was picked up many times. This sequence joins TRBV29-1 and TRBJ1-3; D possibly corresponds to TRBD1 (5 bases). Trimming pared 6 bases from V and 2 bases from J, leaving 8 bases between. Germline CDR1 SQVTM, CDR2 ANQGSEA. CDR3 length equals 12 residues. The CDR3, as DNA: TGCAGCGTCGGGACGCCTGGAAACACCATATATTTT. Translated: CSVGTPGNTIYF.

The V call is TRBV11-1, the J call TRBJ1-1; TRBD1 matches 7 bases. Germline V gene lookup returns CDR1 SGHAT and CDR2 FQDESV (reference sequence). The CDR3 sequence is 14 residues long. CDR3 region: CTSSLNRGNTEAFF. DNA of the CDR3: TGTACGAGCAGCTTAAACAGGGGGAACACTGAAGCTTTCTTT. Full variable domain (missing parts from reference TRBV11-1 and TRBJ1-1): EAEVAQSPRYKITEKSQAVAFWCDPISGHATLYWYRQILGQGPELLVQFQDESVVDDSQLPKDRFSAERLKGVDSTLKIQPAELGDSAMYLCTSSLNRGNTEAFFGQGTRLTVV.

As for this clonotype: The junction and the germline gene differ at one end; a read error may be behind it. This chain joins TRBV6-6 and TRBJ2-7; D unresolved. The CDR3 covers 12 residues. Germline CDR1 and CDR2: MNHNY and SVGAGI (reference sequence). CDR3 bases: TGTGTCAGCAGTTACGAGGTTGACGAGCTGTACTTC. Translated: CVSSYEVDELYF.

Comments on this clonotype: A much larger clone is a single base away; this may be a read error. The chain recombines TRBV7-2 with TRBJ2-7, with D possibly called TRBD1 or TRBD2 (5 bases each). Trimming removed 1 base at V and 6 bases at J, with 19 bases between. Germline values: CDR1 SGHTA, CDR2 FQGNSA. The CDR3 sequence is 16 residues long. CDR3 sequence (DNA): TGTGCCAGCAGCTTAGTTTCGGGGACCTCCAGGATCGAGCAGTACTTC. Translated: CASSLVSGTSRIEQYF.

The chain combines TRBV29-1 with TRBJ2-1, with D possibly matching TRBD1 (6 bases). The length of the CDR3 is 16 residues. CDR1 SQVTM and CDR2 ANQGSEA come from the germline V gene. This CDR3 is CNANEAIQGRMGEQFF. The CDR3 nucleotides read TGCAACGCTAACGAGGCCATACAGGGTCGCATGGGTGAGCAGTTCTTC.

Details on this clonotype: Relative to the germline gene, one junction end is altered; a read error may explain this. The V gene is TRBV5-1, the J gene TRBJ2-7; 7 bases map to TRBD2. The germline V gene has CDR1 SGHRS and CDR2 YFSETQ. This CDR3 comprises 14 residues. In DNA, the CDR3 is TGCACCAGCAGCGGGAACGAGGGCAACTACGAGCAGTACTTC. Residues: CTSSGNEGNYEQYF.

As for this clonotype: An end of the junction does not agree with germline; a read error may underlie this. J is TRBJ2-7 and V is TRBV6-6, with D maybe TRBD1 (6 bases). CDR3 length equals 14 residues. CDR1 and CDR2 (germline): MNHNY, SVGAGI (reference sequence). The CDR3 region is CASRIPQGVHERYF. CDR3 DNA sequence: TGTGCCAGCAGGATTCCACAGGGAGTCCATGAGCGGTACTTC.

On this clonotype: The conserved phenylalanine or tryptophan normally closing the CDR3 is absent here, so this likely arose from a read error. The CDR3 DNA is TGCGCCAACAGCCAAGGCCCCTACAATGAGCAGTTCTTA. This encodes CANSQGPYNEQFL. The V and J genes are TRBV4-1 and TRBJ2-1; no firm D call. The CDR3 spans 13 residues. Looked up from germline, CDR1 is MGHRA and CDR2 is YSYEKL.

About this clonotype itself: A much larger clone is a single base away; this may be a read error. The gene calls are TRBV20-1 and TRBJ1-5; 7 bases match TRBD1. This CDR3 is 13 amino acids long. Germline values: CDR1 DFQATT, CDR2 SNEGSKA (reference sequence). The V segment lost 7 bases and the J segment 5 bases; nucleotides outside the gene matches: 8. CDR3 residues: CSVRDSPDQPQHF. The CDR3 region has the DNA TGCAGTGTTAGGGACAGCCCTGATCAGCCCCAGCATTTT.

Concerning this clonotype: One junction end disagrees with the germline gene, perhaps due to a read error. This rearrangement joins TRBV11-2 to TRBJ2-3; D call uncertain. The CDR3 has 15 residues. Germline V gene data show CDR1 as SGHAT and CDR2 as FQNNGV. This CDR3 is CVNSLVRINTDTQYF. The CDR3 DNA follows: TGTGTCAACAGCTTAGTCCGTATTAACACAGATACGCAATATTTT.

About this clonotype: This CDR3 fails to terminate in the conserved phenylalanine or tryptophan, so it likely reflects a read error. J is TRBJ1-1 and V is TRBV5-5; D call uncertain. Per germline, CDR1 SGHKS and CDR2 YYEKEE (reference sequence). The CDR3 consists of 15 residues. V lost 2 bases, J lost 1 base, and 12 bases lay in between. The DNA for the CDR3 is TGTGCCAGCAGCTTAGGTGTCCCTAGGAACACTGAAGCTTTCTTA. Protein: CASSLGVPRNTEAFL.